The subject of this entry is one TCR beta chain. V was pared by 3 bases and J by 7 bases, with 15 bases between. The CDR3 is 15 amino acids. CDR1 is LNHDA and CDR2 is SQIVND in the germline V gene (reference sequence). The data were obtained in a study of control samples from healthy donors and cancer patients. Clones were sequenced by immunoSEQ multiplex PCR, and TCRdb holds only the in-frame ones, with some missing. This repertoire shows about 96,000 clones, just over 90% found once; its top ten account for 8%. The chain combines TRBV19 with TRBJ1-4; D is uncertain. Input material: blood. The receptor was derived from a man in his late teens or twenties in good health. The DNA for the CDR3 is TGTGCCAGTAGTATCGCGGGAGGTGGCGGTGAAAAACTGTTTTTT. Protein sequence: CASSIAGGGGEKLFF.